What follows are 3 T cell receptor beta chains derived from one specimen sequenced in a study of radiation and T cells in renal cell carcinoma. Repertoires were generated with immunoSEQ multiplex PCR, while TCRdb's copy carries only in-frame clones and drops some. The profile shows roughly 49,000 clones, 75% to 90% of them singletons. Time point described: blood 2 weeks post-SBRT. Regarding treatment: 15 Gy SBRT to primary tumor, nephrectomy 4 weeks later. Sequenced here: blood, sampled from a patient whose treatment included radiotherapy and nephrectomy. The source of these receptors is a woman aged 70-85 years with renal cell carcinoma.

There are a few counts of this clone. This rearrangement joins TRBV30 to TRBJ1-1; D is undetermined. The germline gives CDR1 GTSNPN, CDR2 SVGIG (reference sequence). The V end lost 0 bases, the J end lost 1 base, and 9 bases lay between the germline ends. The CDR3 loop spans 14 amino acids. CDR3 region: CAWSVPPQNTEAFF. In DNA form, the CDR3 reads TGTGCCTGGAGTGTACCCCCTCAGAACACTGAAGCTTTCTTT.

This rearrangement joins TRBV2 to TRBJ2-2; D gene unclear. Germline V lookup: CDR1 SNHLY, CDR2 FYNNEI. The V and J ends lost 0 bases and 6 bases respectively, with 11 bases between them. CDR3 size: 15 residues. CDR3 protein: CASSEALRSAGELFF. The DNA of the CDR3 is TGTGCCAGCAGTGAAGCGCTACGTAGTGCCGGGGAGCTGTTTTTT. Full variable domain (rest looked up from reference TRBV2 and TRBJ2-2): EPEVTQTPSHQVTQMGQEVILRCVPISNHLYFYWYRQILGQKVEFLVSFYNNEISEKSEIFDDQFSVERPDGSNFTLKIRSTKLEDSAMYFCASSEALRSAGELFFGEGSRLTVL.

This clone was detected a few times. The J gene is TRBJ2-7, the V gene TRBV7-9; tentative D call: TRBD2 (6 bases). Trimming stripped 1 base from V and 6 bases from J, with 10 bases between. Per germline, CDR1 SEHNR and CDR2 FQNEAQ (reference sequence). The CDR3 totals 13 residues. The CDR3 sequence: CASSLDGSREQYF. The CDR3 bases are TGTGCCAGCAGCTTAGACGGGAGTCGCGAGCAGTACTTC.